This T cell receptor (beta chain) comes out of a study of blood T cell repertoires in COVID-19. CDR1 MRHNA and CDR2 SNTAGT come from the germline V gene. CDR3 length: 14 amino acids. Germline trimming cut 5 bases from V and 3 bases from J; bases unmatched to any gene: 2. Measured with immunoSEQ multiplex PCR; TCRdb has only the in-frame clones, and not every one. The sample has 130,000 to 150,000 clones, roughly 90% seen once. This sequence was found in a man aged 45-65 years with active or convalescent COVID-19. The material sequenced was peripheral blood. The chain combines TRBV6-4 with TRBJ2-3; 10 bases fit TRBD1. The CDR3 sequence: CASSSGQGTDTQYF. CDR3 nucleotides: TGTGCCAGCAGTTCGGGACAGGGGACAGATACGCAGTATTTT.